A single sample gave rise to the 30 T cell receptor beta chains below, sequenced in a study of blood T cell repertoires in COVID-19. Profiling relied on immunoSEQ multiplex PCR, and the TCRdb table lists in-frame clones only, not all of them. The sample shows about 90,000 clones, about 85% of them seen only once. What was sequenced was peripheral blood. These receptor sequences come from a male donor with acute or convalescent COVID-19.

J is TRBJ1-1 and V is TRBV5-1; D is ambiguous. V was clipped by 4 bases and J by 1 base, with 8 bases between them. This CDR3 has 13 amino acids. Germline values: CDR1 SGHRS, CDR2 YFSETQ. CDR3 sequence: CASSRRRNTEAFF. Here the CDR3 DNA reads TGCGCCAGCAGCCGCCGGAGGAACACTGAAGCTTTCTTT.

This clone was seen more than once but under ten times. CDR3 in amino acids: CARSGQGASSPLHF. DNA for the CDR3: TGTGCCAGGTCCGGACAGGGGGCGTCTTCACCCCTCCACTTT. This chain connects TRBV2 to TRBJ1-6; 11 nucleotides agree with TRBD1. Trimming took 9 bases from V and 9 from J; bases not matched to a gene: 7. Germline-derived CDR1 and CDR2 are SNHLY and FYNNEI. The CDR3 spans 14 residues.

The chain couples TRBV7-2 to TRBJ2-5; a possible D gene is TRBD2 (5 bases). The V gene's germline CDR1 is SGHTA and CDR2 FQGNSA. The CDR3 totals 15 residues. V lost 4 bases, J lost 1 base, and 13 bases lay in between. The CDR3 coding sequence is TGTGCCAGCAGCTCTCGGGGTAGCAGCCAAGAGACCCAGTACTTC. Translated: CASSSRGSSQETQYF.

This chain links TRBV11-2 with TRBJ2-5; tentative D call: TRBD2 (6 bases). The germline V gene has CDR1 SGHAT and CDR2 FQNNGV. Trimming stripped 5 bases from V and 9 bases from J, with 13 bases between. The CDR3 is made up of 12 amino acids. Here the CDR3 reads CASSGDSRAQYF. Here the CDR3 DNA reads TGTGCCAGCAGCGGGGACTCCCGGGCCCAGTACTTC. Together with reference TRBV11-2 and TRBJ2-5, the CDR3 gives the full variable domain: EAGVAQSPRYKIIEKRQSVAFWCNPISGHATLYWYQQILGQGPKLLIQFQNNGVVDDSQLPKDRFSAERLKGVDSTLKIQPAKLEDSAVYLCASSGDSRAQYFGPGTRLLVL.

This clone is a singleton in its sample. The V and J genes are TRBV7-2 and TRBJ1-1; D uncertain. Trimming stripped 0 bases from V and 0 bases from J, with 11 bases between. The CDR3 runs 16 residues. CDR1 SGHTA and CDR2 FQGNSA come from the germline V gene. CDR3 in DNA: TGTGCCAGCAGCTTAGCGCAGGTGTTCATGAACACTGAAGCTTTCTTT. Translated: CASSLAQVFMNTEAFF.

The rearrangement uses TRBV6-2 or TRBV6-3 and TRBJ1-5; 8 nucleotides align to TRBD1. The CDR3 runs to 16 residues. Germline loops: CDR1 MNHEY, CDR2 SVGEGT. With 5 bases clipped from V and 0 bases from J, the junction kept 6 bases outside the gene matches. CDR3 in amino acids: CASSADRGPSNQPQHF. In nucleotides, the CDR3 is TGTGCCAGCAGTGCCGACAGGGGCCCTAGCAATCAGCCCCAGCATTTT.

The rearrangement links TRBV3-1 (or the pseudogene TRBV3-2) to TRBJ2-3, with TRBD1 matching over 7 bases. This CDR3 comprises 15 residues. V gave up 4 bases and J gave up 6 bases; unmatched junction bases: 10. The germline gives CDR1 LGHDT, CDR2 YNNKEL (reference sequence). In DNA form, the CDR3 reads TGTGCCAGCAGCCGGGACAGTACCTTCGATGATACGCAGTATTTT. Amino acids: CASSRDSTFDDTQYF.

The chain links TRBV3-1 (or the pseudogene TRBV3-2) to TRBJ2-7, with 13 bases fitting TRBD2. The CDR3 spans 17 residues. With 0 bases clipped from V and 6 bases from J, the junction kept 8 bases outside the gene matches. The germline V gene encodes CDR1 LGHDT and CDR2 YNNKEL (reference sequence). CDR3 residues: CASSQEGVGLAGFEQYF. DNA for the CDR3: TGTGCCAGCAGCCAAGAAGGGGTGGGACTAGCGGGGTTCGAGCAGTACTTC.

The chain links TRBV29-1 to TRBJ2-7, with D tentatively TRBD2 (5 bases). The germline gives CDR1 SQVTM, CDR2 ANQGSEA. This CDR3 comprises 14 residues. V was shortened by 5 bases and J by 0 bases, with 14 bases between the two germline ends. Here the CDR3 DNA reads TGCAGCGTTAGGAGGAGGACGAGCTCCTACGAGCAGTACTTC. It yields the protein CSVRRRTSSYEQYF.

The chain joins TRBV29-1 to TRBJ1-1, with unresolved D. The CDR3 extends over 13 amino acids. Germline V gene data show CDR1 as SQVTM and CDR2 as ANQGSEA. The CDR3 spells CTAFNSKPTEAFF. The CDR3 nucleotides are TGCACAGCCTTTAACAGCAAACCCACTGAAGCTTTCTTT.

The gene calls are TRBV27 and TRBJ2-1, with 11 bases aligning to TRBD2. Trimming took 4 bases from V and 10 from J; bases not matched to a gene: 9. The CDR3 totals 15 residues. Per the germline V gene, CDR1 is MNHEY and CDR2 is SMNVEV (reference sequence). The CDR3 sequence is CASSSGTSGGEEQFF. In DNA form, the CDR3 reads TGTGCCAGCAGTTCCGGGACTAGCGGTGGAGAGGAGCAGTTCTTC.

The V call is TRBV30, the J call TRBJ1-1, with 12 bases identical to TRBD1. This CDR3 contains 14 residues. Unmatched junction bases numbered 4, after V lost 5 bases and J lost 3 bases. Germline-derived CDR1 and CDR2 are GTSNPN and SVGIG (reference sequence). The CDR3 loop reads CAWGTGGLYTEAFF. The CDR3 DNA follows: TGTGCCTGGGGGACAGGGGGCTTATACACTGAAGCTTTCTTT.

V and J are TRBV12-3 or TRBV12-4 and TRBJ1-4; a weak D match, TRBD1 (5 bases). The CDR3 covers 12 residues. The V gene lost 5 bases and the J gene lost 13 bases, with 14 bases spanning the gap. The CDR3, as DNA: TGTGCCAGCAGTGGAGCTGGGGGGGTACTGTTTTTT. It specifies CASSGAGGVLFF.

The chain couples TRBV10-3 to TRBJ2-7, with D possibly matching TRBD1 (7 bases). The CDR3 consists of 12 residues. Trimming took off 8 bases at V and 4 bases at J, with 12 bases between the two ends. Germline V CDR1 and CDR2: ENHRY, SYGVKD. The CDR3 is CAIAQGGYEQYF. In DNA, the CDR3 is TGTGCCATCGCCCAGGGGGGATACGAGCAGTACTTC.

This chain uses TRBV9 with TRBJ2-2, with D perhaps matching TRBD1 (5 bases). Germline values: CDR1 SGDLS, CDR2 YYNGEE. This CDR3 region has 14 residues. Trimming pared 0 bases from V and 5 bases from J, leaving 8 bases between. The CDR3 region is CASSVGQSTGELFF. CDR3 bases: TGTGCCAGCAGCGTAGGACAGTCAACCGGGGAGCTGTTTTTT.

The chain is built from TRBV15 and TRBJ1-2; D is unclear. Trimming shortened V by 0 bases and J by 0 bases, and 11 bases separated the two germline ends. This CDR3 is built from 16 residues. Germline V gene lookup returns CDR1 LNHNV and CDR2 YYDKDF (reference sequence). The CDR3 nucleotides read TGTGCCACCAGCAGAGAAGTGGGGAGATCTAACTATGGCTACACCTTC. Translation: CATSREVGRSNYGYTF.

This chain links TRBV5-1 with TRBJ2-5, with 9 bases that match TRBD1. Germline CDR1 and CDR2: SGHRS and YFSETQ. The junction had 4 bases not matched to a gene; V was cut back by 7 bases and J by 3 bases. The CDR3 runs to 13 residues. The CDR3, as DNA: TGCGCCAGCGCCGGGACAGGGAAAGAGACCCAGTACTTC. Its translation is CASAGTGKETQYF. The full variable domain, with the rest looked up from reference TRBV5-1 and TRBJ2-5, is KAGVTQTPRYLIKTRGQQVTLSCSPISGHRSVSWYQQTPGQGLQFLFEYFSETQRNKGNFPGRFSGRQFSNSRSEMNVSTLELGDSALYLCASAGTGKETQYFGPGTRLLVL.

This chain uses TRBV3-1 (or the pseudogene TRBV3-2) with TRBJ1-5; D gene unclear. Germline CDR1 LGHDT, CDR2 YNNKEL (reference sequence). V was cut by 3 bases and J by 5 bases, with 14 bases left in between. The CDR3 spans 15 residues. The CDR3 DNA is TGTGCCAGCAGCCAGATGGCCAGGTCGGATCAGCCCCAGCATTTT. Encoded protein: CASSQMARSDQPQHF.

The genes are TRBV2 and TRBJ2-3; maybe TRBD2 (6 bases). The CDR3 contains 17 residues. The germline CDR1 and CDR2 sequences are SNHLY and FYNNEI. Trimming took off 2 bases at V and 0 bases at J, with 15 bases between the two ends. The CDR3 here is CASSESGDSTSTDTQYF. CDR3 bases: TGTGCCAGCAGTGAAAGTGGGGACTCAACTAGCACAGATACGCAGTATTTT.

This chain connects TRBV7-2 to TRBJ2-7; 9 nucleotides match TRBD1. The CDR3 runs to 15 residues. Trimming cost V 2 bases and J 5 bases; bases outside gene matches: 7. Germline CDR1 reads SGHTA; CDR2 reads FQGNSA. The CDR3 sequence is CASSLNGQGSNEQYF. Here the CDR3 DNA reads TGTGCCAGCAGCTTAAATGGACAGGGGAGCAACGAGCAGTACTTC.

The chain carries TRBV2 and TRBJ2-7, with D perhaps matching TRBD2 (6 bases). CDR1 and CDR2 from the germline V gene are SNHLY and FYNNEI. The CDR3 sequence is 15 residues long. The germline V and J ends were trimmed by 5 bases and 3 bases, with 17 bases remaining between them. The CDR3 coding sequence is TGTGCCAGCAGTTTCCTCTCGGCGGGGAACTACGAGCAGTACTTC. This codes for CASSFLSAGNYEQYF.

This chain links TRBV6-2 or TRBV6-3 with TRBJ1-1; unclear D gene. Trimming pared 2 bases from V and 3 bases from J, leaving 10 bases between. This CDR3 is built from 14 residues. Germline CDR1 MNHEY, CDR2 SVGEGT. The CDR3 nucleotides are TGTGCCAGCAGTTACATGGAGGGTTACACTGAAGCTTTCTTT. It encodes CASSYMEGYTEAFF.

This clone was recorded at least ten times. The chain recombines TRBV27 with TRBJ1-5; D uncertain. The length of the CDR3 is 13 residues. CDR1 and CDR2 (germline): MNHEY, SMNVEV (reference sequence). Trimming cost V 9 bases and J 6 bases, with 15 bases left between them. This chain's CDR3 is CASHAGWGQPQHF. As DNA, the CDR3 is TGTGCCAGTCACGCGGGGTGGGGTCAGCCCCAGCATTTT.

The J gene is TRBJ1-2, the V gene TRBV27; 7 nucleotides align to TRBD1. The CDR3 totals 16 residues. Losses at the gene ends were 0 bases for V and 8 bases for J; bases not matched to a gene: 12. Looked up from germline, CDR1 is MNHEY and CDR2 is SMNVEV (reference sequence). CDR3 residues: CASSLSGFGTVYGYTF. In DNA form, the CDR3 reads TGTGCCAGCAGTTTATCGGGCTTCGGGACAGTTTACGGCTACACCTTC.

This sequence joins TRBV20-1 and TRBJ1-1; possible D gene TRBD1, 5 bases. CDR1 and CDR2 (germline): DFQATT, SNEGSKA (reference sequence). The V gene lost 3 bases and the J gene lost 5 bases, with 19 bases spanning the gap. CDR3 length equals 15 residues. Here the CDR3 reads CSASGVGHGRTEAFF. The CDR3 DNA reads TGCAGTGCTAGTGGCGTCGGACACGGGCGGACTGAAGCTTTCTTT.

This clone was detected only a few times. The gene calls are TRBV6-5 and TRBJ1-5, with D possibly TRBD1 on 6 matching bases. Per germline, CDR1 MNHEY and CDR2 SVGAGI. The CDR3 runs to 14 residues. The V gene lost 6 bases and the J gene lost 4 bases, with 13 bases spanning the gap. The DNA of the CDR3 is TGTGCCAGCAGGCCGACAGGCCTAAATCAGCCCCAGCATTTT. As protein: CASRPTGLNQPQHF.

This CDR3 is CASSLAGASGEAQYF. CDR3 bases: TGTGCCAGCAGCTTAGCAGGGGCGTCTGGGGAGGCCCAGTACTTC. The chain recombines TRBV7-9 with TRBJ2-5; D is perhaps TRBD2 (6 bases). The CDR3 runs 15 residues. With 0 bases removed from V and 9 bases from J, the gap between germline ends came to 17 bases. Per germline, CDR1 SEHNR and CDR2 FQNEAQ (reference sequence).

This rearrangement joins TRBV19 to TRBJ1-5; 7 bases map to TRBD1. CDR3 length: 17 amino acids. CDR1 LNHDA and CDR2 SQIVND come from the germline V gene (reference sequence). The junction had 13 bases not matched to a gene; V was cut back by 7 bases and J by 1 base. The CDR3: CASTLTTGRLSNQPQHF. CDR3 nucleotides: TGTGCCAGTACCCTAACGACAGGGCGATTGAGCAATCAGCCCCAGCATTTT.

The J gene is TRBJ1-4, the V gene TRBV6-5; perhaps TRBD1 as D (6 bases). The CDR3 spans 16 residues. Germline V gene data show CDR1 as MNHEY and CDR2 as SVGAGI. The V end lost 4 bases, the J end lost 3 bases, and 15 bases lay between the germline ends. The CDR3 DNA sequence: TGTGCCAGCAGTTCGGGGGGCTATGGGGCTAATGAAAAACTGTTTTTT. The encoded protein is CASSSGGYGANEKLFF.

CDR3 in amino acids: CASSFPGQGFSYEQYF. As DNA, the CDR3 is TGTGCCAGCAGCTTTCCGGGACAGGGGTTTTCCTACGAGCAGTACTTC. This chain links TRBV5-4 with TRBJ2-7; TRBD1 aligns across 10 bases. The germline gives CDR1 SGHNT, CDR2 YYREEE (reference sequence). The V segment lost 2 bases and the J segment 1 base; nucleotides outside the gene matches: 6. This CDR3 is 16 amino acids long.